The source of this TCR beta chain is a study of cytomegalovirus exposure and HLA in healthy donors. The trim removed 8 bases at V and 1 base at J, leaving 7 bases unmatched. The CDR3 has 14 amino acids. Germline values: CDR1 ENHRY, CDR2 SYGVKD. To note about this clone: Its antigen is undetermined.

Findings of the study overall: In vitro data verified a few CMV-associated chains as specific for CMV antigens. The study had only CMV serostatus as immune exposure information. The later analysis indicated that the majority of CMV-associated TCR beta chains appeared HLA-restricted. In an earlier analysis, most TCR beta V segments were productive about 87% or about 30% of the time.

Primers: 60 Vbeta forward and 13 Jbeta reverse. Data came from immunoSEQ multiplex PCR; TCRdb stores just in-frame clones and leaves some out. The table shows roughly 250,000 clones, with 84% occurring only once. The sequence was obtained from a woman aged 40 to 50 in good health and CMV-seropositive. V is TRBV10-3 and J is TRBJ1-1; TRBD1 matches 7 bases. The sequenced sample was PBMCs. The CDR3 coding sequence is TGTGCCATCGGAGGGACAGCCCCGAACACTGAAGCTTTCTTT. It specifies CAIGGTAPNTEAFF.